Listed here are 8 T cell receptor beta chains from one sample, sequenced in a study of early T cells in non-severe SARS-CoV-2 infection (dated by TCRdb to the early 2020s). Libraries were made using 5' RACE. The listed sequencing device is NextSeq 500. TCRdb trimmed public reads at Q25 via fastp, called clones via MiXCR and kept in-frame beta chains. Rows merge per CDR3 protein into single entries with the most common DNA and genes. Within this sample are 55,000 or so distinct CDR3 sequences, with under 15% of them counted one time only. The top ten constitute around 1.4% of the sample. The source material was whole blood. The receptors were sampled from an adult who was a healthcare worker with PCR-confirmed SARS-CoV-2 infection or an uninfected control (not recorded which).

Ten or more counts support this clonotype. The chain employs TRBV29-1 and TRBJ2-7; 7 bases are shared with TRBD2. Unmatched junction bases numbered 14, after V lost 1 base and J lost 2 bases. Germline lookup yields CDR1 SQVTM and CDR2 ANQGSEA. The CDR3 has 17 residues. CDR3 nucleotide sequence: TGCAGCGTTGAAGGCGCGGCGGGGGATCTCAGGGCCTACGAGCAGTACTTC. Translation: CSVEGAAGDLRAYEQYF.

A note on this clonotype: One end of the junction varies from germline; a read error may be responsible. The V and J genes are TRBV6-1 and TRBJ1-2, with D tentatively TRBD1 (6 bases). The germline gives CDR1 MNHNS, CDR2 SASEGT. This CDR3 is built from 14 residues. CDR3 sequence reads: CASREDGGRSGYTF. The CDR3 nucleotides read TGTGCCAGCAGGGAAGATGGGGGGCGTAGCGGCTACACCTTC.

CDR3 protein: CASSERNEQYF. The DNA of the CDR3 is TGTGCCAGCAGTGAGCGCAACGAGCAGTACTTC. J is TRBJ2-7 and V is TRBV25-1, with D unresolved. The CDR3 is 11 residues long. CDR1 and CDR2 from the germline V gene are MGHDK and SYGVNS. V lost 3 bases to trimming and J lost 5 bases, with 5 bases between them.

This clonotype came up many times. The chain carries TRBV11-2 and TRBJ1-4, with D hard to call. Trimming pared 0 bases from V and 2 bases from J, leaving 7 bases between. The CDR3 spans 15 residues. Germline assignment: CDR1 SGHAT and CDR2 FQNNGV. The CDR3 bases are TGTGCCAGCAGCTTAGAGCTGGGTACTAATGAAAAACTGTTTTTT. Translated, it gives CASSLELGTNEKLFF.

This clonotype occurred many times. The J gene is TRBJ2-1, the V gene TRBV7-2; TRBD1 agrees at 10 bases. The CDR3 is 15 residues long. Germline V gene sequence: CDR1 SGHTA, CDR2 FQGNSA. V trimming: 5 bases; J trimming: 7 bases; junction bases outside the gene matches: 8. Here the CDR3 DNA reads TGTGCCAGCAGCGCCTATCCGGGACAGGGGAATGAGCAGTTCTTC. This encodes CASSAYPGQGNEQFF.

This clonotype has at least ten counts. The chain links TRBV7-3 to TRBJ2-1; 16 bases agree with TRBD2. This CDR3 has 20 residues. V lost 1 base to trimming and J lost 0 bases; unmatched junction nucleotides: 6. CDR1 is SGHTA and CDR2 is FQGTGA in the germline V gene. The CDR3 DNA reads TGTGCCAGCAGCTTAAACCCCGGGACTAGCGGGGGGGTCTCCTACAATGAGCAGTTCTTC. This translates into CASSLNPGTSGGVSYNEQFF.

The chain uses TRBV12-3 or TRBV12-4 and TRBJ1-4, with D uncertain. Trimming removed 1 base from V and 8 bases from J, with 8 bases in between. The CDR3 sequence is 13 residues long. The CDR3 DNA is TGTGCCAGCAGTTTAGGGGTGGGGGAAAAACTGTTTTTT. Its protein product is CASSLGVGEKLFF.

On this clonotype itself: A much larger clone sits a single nucleotide away, making a read error possible. The rearrangement links TRBV9 to TRBJ1-6, with D possibly being TRBD1 (6 bases). Germline V gene lookup returns CDR1 SGDLS and CDR2 YYNGEE. The CDR3 is made up of 16 amino acids. The CDR3 DNA reads as TGTGCCAGCAGCATTGGACAGCAAGACTATAATTCACCCCCCCACTTT. Translation: CASSIGQQDYNSPPHF.